A single T cell receptor beta chain is shown here with its context. Its antigen is unknown. V was cut by 2 bases and J by 0 bases, with 4 bases left in between. The CDR3 totals 13 residues. CDR1 and CDR2 (germline): MNHEY, SVGAGI. This entry comes from a study of tumor-infiltrating lymphocytes in localized non-small cell lung cancer. At the level of the study: Several tumor histologies, both smoking statuses, and some post-neoadjuvant chemotherapy samples were included. From each patient, both tumor and uninvolved lung, non-adjacent to tumor, were sampled.

Generated by immunoSEQ multiplex PCR, the TCRdb table keeps only in-frame clones and is missing some. This table has 16,000 or so clones, roughly 73% appearing once. Study findings and constraints: Different pieces of the same tissue went to different assays, confounding technical variation with intratumor heterogeneity. Tumor T-cell fraction from TCR sequencing was not associated with recurrence-free survival (p = 0.61).

The receptor's source is a human donor with non-small cell lung cancer. The J gene is TRBJ1-1, the V gene TRBV6-5, with no clear D. The sequencing input was lung tumor tissue. Here the CDR3 DNA reads TGTGCCAGCAGTTACGACATGAACACTGAAGCTTTCTTT. It specifies CASSYDMNTEAFF.